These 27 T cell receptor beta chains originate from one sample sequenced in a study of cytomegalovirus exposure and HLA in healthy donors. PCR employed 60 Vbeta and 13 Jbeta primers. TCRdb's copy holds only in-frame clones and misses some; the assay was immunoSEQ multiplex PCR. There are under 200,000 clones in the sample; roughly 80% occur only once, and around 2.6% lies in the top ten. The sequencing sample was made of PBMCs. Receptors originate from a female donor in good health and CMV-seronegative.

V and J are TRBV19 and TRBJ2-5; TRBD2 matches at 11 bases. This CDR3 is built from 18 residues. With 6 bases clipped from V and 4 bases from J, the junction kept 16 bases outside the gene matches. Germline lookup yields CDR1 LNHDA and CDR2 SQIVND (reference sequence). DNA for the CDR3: TGTGCCAGTAGCCCTCCCGGGGTAGCGGGGGGGCTGATAGAGACCCAGTACTTC. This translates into CASSPPGVAGGLIETQYF.

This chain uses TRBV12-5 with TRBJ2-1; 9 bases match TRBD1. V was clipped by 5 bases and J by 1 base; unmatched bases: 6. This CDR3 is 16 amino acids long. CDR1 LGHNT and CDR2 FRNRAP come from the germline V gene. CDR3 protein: CASGAGQGWSYNEQFF. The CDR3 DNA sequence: TGTGCTAGTGGTGCGGGACAGGGTTGGTCCTACAATGAGCAGTTCTTC.

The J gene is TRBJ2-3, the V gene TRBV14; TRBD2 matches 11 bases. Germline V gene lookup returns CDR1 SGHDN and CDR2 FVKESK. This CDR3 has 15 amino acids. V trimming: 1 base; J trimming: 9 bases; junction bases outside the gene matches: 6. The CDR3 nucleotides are TGTGCCAGCAGCCAAGTGTCTAGCGGGAGGCTCACGCAGTATTTT. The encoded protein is CASSQVSSGRLTQYF. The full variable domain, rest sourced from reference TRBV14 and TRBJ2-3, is EAGVTQFPSHSVIEKGQTVTLRCDPISGHDNLYWYRRVMGKEIKFLLHFVKESKQDESGMPNNRFLAERTGGTYSTLKVQPAELEDSGVYFCASSQVSSGRLTQYFGPGTRLTVL.

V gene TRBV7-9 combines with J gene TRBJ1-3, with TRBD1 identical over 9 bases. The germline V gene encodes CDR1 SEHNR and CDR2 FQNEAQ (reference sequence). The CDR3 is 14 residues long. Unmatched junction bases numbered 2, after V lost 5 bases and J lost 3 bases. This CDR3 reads CASSRTGDGNTIYF. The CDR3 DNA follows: TGTGCCAGCAGCCGGACAGGGGATGGAAACACCATATATTTT.

CDR3 sequence: CASSSGSYNEQFF. The CDR3, as DNA: TGTGCCAGCAGCTCGGGCTCCTACAATGAGCAGTTCTTC. This chain connects TRBV7-6 to TRBJ2-1; unclear D gene. Trimming stripped 4 bases from V and 0 bases from J, with 4 bases between. The CDR3 extends over 13 amino acids. Germline CDR1 is SGHVS and CDR2 is FNYEAQ.

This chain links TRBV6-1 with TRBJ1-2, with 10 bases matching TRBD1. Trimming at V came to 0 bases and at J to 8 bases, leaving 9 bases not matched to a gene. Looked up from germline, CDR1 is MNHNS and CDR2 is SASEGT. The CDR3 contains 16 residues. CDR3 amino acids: CASSEAKLRDRGGYTF. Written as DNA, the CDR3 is TGTGCCAGCAGTGAAGCGAAACTCCGGGACAGGGGAGGCTACACCTTC.

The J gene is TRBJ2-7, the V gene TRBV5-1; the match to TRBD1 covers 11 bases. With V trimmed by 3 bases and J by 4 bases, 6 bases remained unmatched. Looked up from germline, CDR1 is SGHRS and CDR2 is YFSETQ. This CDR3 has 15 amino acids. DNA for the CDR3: TGCGCCAGCAGCTCGCCGGGACAGGGGGTGTACGAGCAGTACTTC. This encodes CASSSPGQGVYEQYF. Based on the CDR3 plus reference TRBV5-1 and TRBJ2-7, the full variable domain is KAGVTQTPRYLIKTRGQQVTLSCSPISGHRSVSWYQQTPGQGLQFLFEYFSETQRNKGNFPGRFSGRQFSNSRSEMNVSTLELGDSALYLCASSSPGQGVYEQYFGPGTRLTVT.

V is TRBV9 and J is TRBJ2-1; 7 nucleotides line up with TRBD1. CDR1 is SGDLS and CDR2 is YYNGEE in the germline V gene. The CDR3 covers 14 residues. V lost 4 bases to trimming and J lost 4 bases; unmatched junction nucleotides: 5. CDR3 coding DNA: TGTGCCAGCAGCACCGGGACAGAATACAATGAGCAGTTCTTC. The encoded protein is CASSTGTEYNEQFF.

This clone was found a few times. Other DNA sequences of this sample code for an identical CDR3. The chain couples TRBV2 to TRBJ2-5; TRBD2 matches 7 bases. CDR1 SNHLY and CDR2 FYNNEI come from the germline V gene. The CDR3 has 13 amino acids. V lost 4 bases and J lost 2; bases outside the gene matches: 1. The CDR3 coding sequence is TGTGCCAGCAGTGGGGGGGGGCAAGAGACCCAGTACTTC. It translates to CASSGGGQETQYF. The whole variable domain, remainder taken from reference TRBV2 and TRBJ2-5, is EPEVTQTPSHQVTQMGQEVILRCVPISNHLYFYWYRQILGQKVEFLVSFYNNEISEKSEIFDDQFSVERPDGSNFTLKIRSTKLEDSAMYFCASSGGGQETQYFGPGTRLLVL.

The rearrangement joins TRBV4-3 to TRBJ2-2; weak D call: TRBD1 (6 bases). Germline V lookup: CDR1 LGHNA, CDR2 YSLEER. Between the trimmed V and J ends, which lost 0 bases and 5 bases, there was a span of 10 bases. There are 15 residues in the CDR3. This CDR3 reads CASSQEVRGTGELFF. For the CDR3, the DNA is TGCGCCAGCAGCCAAGAGGTCAGGGGAACCGGGGAGCTGTTTTTT.

The CDR3 loop is CASSQDRGRTGELFF. The CDR3, as DNA: TGTGCCAGCAGTCAAGACAGGGGAAGGACCGGGGAGCTGTTTTTT. This rearrangement joins TRBV6-6 to TRBJ2-2; 8 nucleotides align to TRBD1. Germline CDR1 reads MNHNY; CDR2 reads SVGAGI (reference sequence). After removal of 5 bases from V and 5 bases from J, the junction contained 7 bases not matched to a gene. The CDR3 has 15 amino acids.

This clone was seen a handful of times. The CDR3 is CASSPLGQENIQYF. The CDR3 DNA is TGTGCCAGCTCACCCCTAGGACAGGAAAACATTCAGTACTTC. The rearrangement joins TRBV18 to TRBJ2-4, with 7 bases identical to TRBD1. CDR1 and CDR2 (germline): KGHSH, LQKENI. The CDR3 sequence is 14 residues long. With 3 bases clipped from V and 5 bases from J, the junction kept 4 bases outside the gene matches.

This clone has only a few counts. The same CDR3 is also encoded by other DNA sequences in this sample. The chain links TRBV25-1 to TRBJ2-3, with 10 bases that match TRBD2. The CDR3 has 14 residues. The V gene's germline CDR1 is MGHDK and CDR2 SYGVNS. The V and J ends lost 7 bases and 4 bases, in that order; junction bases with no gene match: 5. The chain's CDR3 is CASTGLAVADTQYF. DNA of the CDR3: TGTGCCAGCACCGGACTAGCGGTCGCAGATACGCAGTATTTT.

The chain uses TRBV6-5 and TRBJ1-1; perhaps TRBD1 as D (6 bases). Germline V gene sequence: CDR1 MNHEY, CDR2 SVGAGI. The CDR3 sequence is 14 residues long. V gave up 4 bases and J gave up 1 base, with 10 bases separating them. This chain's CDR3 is CASSSLTGNTEAFF. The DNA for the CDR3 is TGTGCCAGCAGTTCCTTGACAGGGAACACTGAAGCTTTCTTT.

CDR3 nucleotide sequence: TGTGCCACCAGCAGAGATATAAGCGGGGCCGAGACCCAGTACTTC. It translates to CATSRDISGAETQYF. The rearrangement uses TRBV15 and TRBJ2-5, with 7 positions matching TRBD2. Trimming took 0 bases from V and 5 from J; bases not matched to a gene: 6. This CDR3 has 15 amino acids. Germline V gene lookup returns CDR1 LNHNV and CDR2 YYDKDF (reference sequence).

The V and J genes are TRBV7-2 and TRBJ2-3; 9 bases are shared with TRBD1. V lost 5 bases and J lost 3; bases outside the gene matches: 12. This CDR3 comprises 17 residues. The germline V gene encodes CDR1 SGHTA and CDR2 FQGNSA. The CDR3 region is CASSPKGTGPGTDTQYF. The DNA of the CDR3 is TGTGCCAGCAGCCCAAAAGGGACAGGGCCTGGAACAGATACGCAGTATTTT.

The CDR3 loop is CSVGRGRGAEAFF. CDR3 coding DNA: TGCAGCGTTGGCAGGGGGCGCGGAGCTGAAGCTTTCTTT. The rearrangement links TRBV29-1 to TRBJ1-1, with 8 bases that match TRBD1. J gave up 6 bases and V 4 bases, and 7 bases lay outside the gene matches. The CDR3 has 13 residues. The germline V gene has CDR1 SQVTM and CDR2 ANQGSEA.

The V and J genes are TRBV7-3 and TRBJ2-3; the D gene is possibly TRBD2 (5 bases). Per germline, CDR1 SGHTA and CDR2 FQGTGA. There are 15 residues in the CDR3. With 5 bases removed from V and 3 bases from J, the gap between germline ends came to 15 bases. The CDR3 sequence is CASSAAGIGTDTQYF. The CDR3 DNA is TGTGCCAGCAGCGCGGCCGGGATTGGGACAGATACGCAGTATTTT. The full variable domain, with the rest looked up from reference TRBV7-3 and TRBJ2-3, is GAGVSQTPSNKVTEKGKYVELRCDPISGHTALYWYRQSLGQGPEFLIYFQGTGAADDSGLPNDRFFAVRPEGSVSTLKIQRTERGDSAVYLCASSAAGIGTDTQYFGPGTRLTVL.

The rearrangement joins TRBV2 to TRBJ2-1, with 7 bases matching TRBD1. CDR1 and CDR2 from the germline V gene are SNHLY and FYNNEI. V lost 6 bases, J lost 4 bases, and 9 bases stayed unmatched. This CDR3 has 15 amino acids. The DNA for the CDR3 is TGTGCCAGCAGAAGACAGGGTGAAAGGTACAATGAGCAGTTCTTC. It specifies CASRRQGERYNEQFF.

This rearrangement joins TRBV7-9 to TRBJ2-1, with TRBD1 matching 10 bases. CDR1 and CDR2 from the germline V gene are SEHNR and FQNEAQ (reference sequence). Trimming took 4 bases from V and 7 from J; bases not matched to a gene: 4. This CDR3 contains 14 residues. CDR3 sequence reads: CASSSGTGVNEQFF. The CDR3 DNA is TGTGCCAGCAGCTCCGGGACAGGGGTAAATGAGCAGTTCTTC. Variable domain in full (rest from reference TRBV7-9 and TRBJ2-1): DTGVSQNPRHKITKRGQNVTFRCDPISEHNRLYWYRQTLGQGPEFLTYFQNEAQLEKSRLLSDRFSAERPKGSFSTLEIQRTEQGDSAMYLCASSSGTGVNEQFFGPGTRLTVL.

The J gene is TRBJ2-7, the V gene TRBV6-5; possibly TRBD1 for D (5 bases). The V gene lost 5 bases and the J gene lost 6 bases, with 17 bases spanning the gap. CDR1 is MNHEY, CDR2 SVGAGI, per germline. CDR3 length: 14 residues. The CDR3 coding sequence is TGTGCCAGCAGTCCCATCTCCCAGGGAAGCGAGCAGTACTTC. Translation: CASSPISQGSEQYF.

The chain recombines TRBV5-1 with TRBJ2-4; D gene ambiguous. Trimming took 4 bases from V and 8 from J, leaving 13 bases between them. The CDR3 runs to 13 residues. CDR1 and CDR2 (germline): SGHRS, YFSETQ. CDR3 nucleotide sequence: TGCGCCAGCAGCCAATCCCCAGGTTACATTCAGTACTTC. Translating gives CASSQSPGYIQYF.

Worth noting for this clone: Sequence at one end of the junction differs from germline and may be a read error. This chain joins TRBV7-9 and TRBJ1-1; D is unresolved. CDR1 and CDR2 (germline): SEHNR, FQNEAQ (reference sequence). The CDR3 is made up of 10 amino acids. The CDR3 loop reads CSSSRSEAFF. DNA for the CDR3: TGTTCCAGCAGCCGTTCTGAAGCTTTCTTT.

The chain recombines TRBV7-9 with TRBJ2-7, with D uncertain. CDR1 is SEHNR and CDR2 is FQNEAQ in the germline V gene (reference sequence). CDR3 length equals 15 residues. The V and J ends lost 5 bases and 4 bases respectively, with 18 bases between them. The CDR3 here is CASSGKTARGYEQYF. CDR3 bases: TGTGCCAGCAGCGGTAAGACTGCCCGCGGATACGAGCAGTACTTC.

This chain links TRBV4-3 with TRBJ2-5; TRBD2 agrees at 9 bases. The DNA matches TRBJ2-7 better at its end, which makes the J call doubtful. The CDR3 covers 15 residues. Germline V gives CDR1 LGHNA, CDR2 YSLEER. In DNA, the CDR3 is TGCGCCAGCAGCCAAGAGGCGGGAGGGAGGTACGAGCAGTACTTC. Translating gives CASSQEAGGRYEQYF.

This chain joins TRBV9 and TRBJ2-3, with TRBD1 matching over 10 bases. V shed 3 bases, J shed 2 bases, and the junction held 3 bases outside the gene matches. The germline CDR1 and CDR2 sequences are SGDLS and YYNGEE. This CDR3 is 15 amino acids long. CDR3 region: CASSADRGITDTQYF. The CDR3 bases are TGTGCCAGCAGCGCGGACAGGGGGATCACAGATACGCAGTATTTT.

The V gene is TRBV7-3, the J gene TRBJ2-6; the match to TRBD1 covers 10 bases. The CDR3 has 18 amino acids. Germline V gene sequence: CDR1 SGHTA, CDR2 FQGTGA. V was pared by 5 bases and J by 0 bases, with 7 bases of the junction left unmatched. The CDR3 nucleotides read TGTGCCAGCAGCCCCCCCGGGACAGGGGTCTCTGGGGCCAACGTCCTGACTTTC. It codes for CASSPPGTGVSGANVLTF.